Shown below are 23 T cell receptor beta chains from a single sample sequenced in a study of naive and memory T cell subsets. Study-level points and caveats: Possibly reflecting memory cells re-expressing CD45RA, a few larger clonotypes occurred in naive repertoires, especially CD8.

These receptors lack a known antigen. The beta constant-region primer was an equimolar mix of two oligonucleotides covering TRBC1 and TRBC2. The ligated cDNA underwent four PCR rounds using SP2 and nested alpha and beta constant-region primers. Using its own MiXCR run on the UMI-ligation and nested PCR reads, TCRdb lists one record per CDR3 protein. This sample has roughly 100,000 distinct CDR3 sequences, with around 15% found just once. The sequencing sample was made of naive CD8+ T cells from blood. The receptors were gathered from a human donor in good health.

This clonotype was counted many times. The chain uses TRBV25-1 and TRBJ1-2; D is ambiguous. The germline V and J ends were trimmed by 0 bases and 8 bases, with 7 bases remaining between them. Per the germline V gene, CDR1 is MGHDK and CDR2 is SYGVNS. This CDR3 comprises 12 residues. CDR3 bases: TGTGCCAGCAGTGAATACGGGCAAGGCTACACCTTC. Amino acids: CASSEYGQGYTF.

This clonotype was seen more than once but under ten times. The V and J genes are TRBV14 and TRBJ1-6, with 8 bases that match TRBD1. V was clipped by 3 bases and J by 13 bases; unmatched bases: 5. The germline CDR1 and CDR2 sequences are SGHDN and FVKESK. The CDR3 runs 13 residues. In DNA, the CDR3 is TGTGCCAGCAGCCAGACGACAGGGGAGCCCCTCCACTTT. This codes for CASSQTTGEPLHF.

Ten or more counts support this clonotype. The rearrangement joins TRBV29-1 to TRBJ1-2; 9 bases line up with TRBD1. Germline-derived CDR1 and CDR2 are SQVTM and ANQGSEA. This CDR3 spans 12 amino acids. Germline trimming cut 6 bases from V and 5 bases from J; bases unmatched to any gene: 4. CDR3 nucleotides: TGCAGCGTCGAGACAGGGGGTTATGGCTACACCTTC. Amino acids: CSVETGGYGYTF.

The chain carries TRBV4-3 and TRBJ2-1; D is undetermined. The germline CDR1 and CDR2 sequences are LGHNA and YSLEER. Trimming removed 0 bases from V and 3 bases from J, with 9 bases in between. This CDR3 is built from 15 residues. CDR3 nucleotide sequence: TGCGCCAGCAGCCAAGAGGGCTTGAACTACAATGAGCAGTTCTTC. Its translation is CASSQEGLNYNEQFF.

A few counts support this clonotype. The V and J genes are TRBV15 and TRBJ2-1, with TRBD2 identical over 10 bases. J gave up 5 bases and V 0 bases, and 4 bases lay outside the gene matches. In germline, CDR1 is LNHNV, CDR2 YYDKDF (reference sequence). The length of the CDR3 is 16 residues. DNA for the CDR3: TGTGCCACCAGCAGAGAGGGTAGCGGGGGGAACAATGAGCAGTTCTTC. It codes for CATSREGSGGNNEQFF. The entire variable domain, with the rest obtained from reference TRBV15 and TRBJ2-1, is as follows: DAMVIQNPRYQVTQFGKPVTLSCSQTLNHNVMYWYQQKSSQAPKLLFHYYDKDFNNEADTPDNFQSRRPNTSFCFLDIRSPGLGDTAMYLCATSREGSGGNNEQFFGPGTRLTVL.

In this sample, this clonotype turned up a few times. This rearrangement joins TRBV7-9 to TRBJ2-1, with D possibly being TRBD1 (5 bases). The V gene lost 8 bases and the J gene lost 9 bases, with 20 bases spanning the gap. The germline CDR1 and CDR2 sequences are SEHNR and FQNEAQ (reference sequence). This CDR3 spans 14 amino acids. This CDR3 is CASDYRQGWSEQFF. The CDR3, as DNA: TGTGCCAGCGATTACCGCCAGGGTTGGAGTGAGCAGTTCTTC.

This clonotype came up a few times. This chain joins TRBV5-1 and TRBJ2-5, with 10 bases that match TRBD2. CDR1 and CDR2 from the germline V gene are SGHRS and YFSETQ. The V and J ends lost 2 bases and 5 bases, in that order; junction bases with no gene match: 9. CDR3 length: 16 residues. The CDR3 region has the DNA TGCGCCAGCAGCTTCCTGAGCGGGGGGGCCAGTGAGACCCAGTACTTC. Translating it yields CASSFLSGGASETQYF.

This clonotype was picked up many times. This chain links TRBV3-1 with TRBJ1-1; D is possibly TRBD1 (6 bases). The CDR3 length is 14 residues. Germline assignment: CDR1 LGHDT and CDR2 YNNKEL (reference sequence). V lost 0 bases and J lost 5, with 10 bases in between. The CDR3 is CASSQESGTTEAFF. Here the CDR3 DNA reads TGTGCCAGCAGCCAAGAGTCAGGGACAACTGAAGCTTTCTTT.

The gene calls are TRBV10-3 and TRBJ2-1; D remains ambiguous. CDR3 length: 16 amino acids. Trimming left V 0 bases short and J 7 bases short, with 16 bases between. Germline values: CDR1 ENHRY, CDR2 SYGVKD. The DNA for the CDR3 is TGTGCCATCAGTGAGTCGGCGGTAGGGTCTGGGAATGAGCAGTTCTTC. Translated, it gives CAISESAVGSGNEQFF.

V gene TRBV7-9 combines with J gene TRBJ2-1, with a weak D call TRBD1 (5 bases). The CDR3 has 13 residues. CDR1 is SEHNR, CDR2 FQNEAQ, per germline (reference sequence). Trimming stripped 5 bases from V and 5 bases from J, with 10 bases between. For the CDR3, the DNA is TGTGCCAGCAGCGAGGACAACCACAATGAGCAGTTCTTC. Translated: CASSEDNHNEQFF.

This clonotype occurred a few times. The chain carries TRBV3-1 and TRBJ2-3; D is uncertain. V was shortened by 4 bases and J by 5 bases, with 10 bases between the two germline ends. The V gene's germline CDR1 is LGHDT and CDR2 YNNKEL (reference sequence). The CDR3 is 13 amino acids. Here the CDR3 DNA reads TGTGCCAGCAGCCCGGTGCGTGAAGATACGCAGTATTTT. Encoded protein: CASSPVREDTQYF.

There are many counts of this clonotype. The V call is TRBV29-1, the J call TRBJ2-1, with 7 bases that match TRBD1. This CDR3 region has 13 residues. Losses at the gene ends were 4 bases for V and 4 bases for J; bases not matched to a gene: 4. Per the germline V gene, CDR1 is SQVTM and CDR2 is ANQGSEA. The CDR3, as DNA: TGCAGCGTTGCAGGGGGTGGGTACAATGAGCAGTTCTTC. It yields the protein CSVAGGGYNEQFF.

This clonotype was picked up a small number of times. The genes are TRBV7-9 and TRBJ2-3; D is uncertain. From germline, CDR1 is SEHNR and CDR2 FQNEAQ (reference sequence). V gave up 5 bases and J gave up 2 bases, with 17 bases separating them. This CDR3 is 16 amino acids long. Here the CDR3 reads CASSPPPRGLTDTQYF. Here the CDR3 DNA reads TGTGCCAGCAGCCCCCCACCGAGAGGCCTCACAGATACGCAGTATTTT.

The chain uses TRBV28 and TRBJ2-5, with 7 bases lining up with TRBD2. This CDR3 has 14 residues. V shed 5 bases and J 2 bases; nucleotides not matched to a gene: 5. CDR1 MDHEN and CDR2 SYDVKM come from the germline V gene. CDR3 in DNA: TGTGCCAGCAGTCCGAGGGGAGGGCAAGAGACCCAGTACTTC. Encoded protein: CASSPRGGQETQYF.

The rearrangement links TRBV7-9 to TRBJ2-1; a possible D gene is TRBD2 (5 bases). Germline-derived CDR1 and CDR2 are SEHNR and FQNEAQ (reference sequence). V lost 3 bases to trimming and J lost 0 bases, with 15 bases between them. The CDR3 spans 17 residues. CDR3 protein: CASSFPPVGSSYNEQFF. The CDR3 DNA reads as TGTGCCAGCAGCTTCCCCCCCGTTGGGAGCTCCTACAATGAGCAGTTCTTC.

There are a few counts of this clonotype. The J gene is TRBJ2-7, the V gene TRBV27; D ambiguous. V was clipped by 6 bases and J by 2 bases, with 8 bases between them. This CDR3 contains 12 residues. Germline CDR1 reads MNHEY; CDR2 reads SMNVEV (reference sequence). DNA for the CDR3: TGTGCCAGCAGCTCAACAGCCTACGAGCAGTACTTC. Translated, it gives CASSSTAYEQYF.

This clonotype came up many times. The CDR3: CSARDDPQETQYF. The CDR3, as DNA: TGCAGTGCTAGAGATGACCCTCAAGAGACCCAGTACTTC. The genes are TRBV20-1 and TRBJ2-5; D is ambiguous. The germline V and J ends were trimmed by 0 bases and 2 bases, with 7 bases remaining between them. The germline gives CDR1 DFQATT, CDR2 SNEGSKA (reference sequence). The CDR3 runs to 13 residues.

The V gene is TRBV29-1, the J gene TRBJ1-1; D is ambiguous. The CDR3 covers 11 residues. Germline V lookup: CDR1 SQVTM, CDR2 ANQGSEA. V was cut by 1 base and J by 7 bases, with 7 bases left in between. The CDR3 protein is CSVEGVLEAFF. The DNA of the CDR3 is TGCAGCGTTGAAGGGGTACTTGAAGCTTTCTTT.

This clonotype was recorded many times. CDR3 protein: CSATGDPYEQYF. The CDR3 bases are TGCAGCGCCACGGGAGACCCTTACGAGCAGTACTTC. The chain employs TRBV29-1 and TRBJ2-7; a possible D gene is TRBD2 (6 bases). V lost 7 bases and J 4 bases, leaving 14 bases between the germline ends. CDR1 SQVTM and CDR2 ANQGSEA come from the germline V gene. The CDR3 sequence is 12 residues long.

The J gene is TRBJ2-7, the V gene TRBV15, with TRBD2 as a possible D gene (5 bases). Trimming left V 5 bases short and J 3 bases short, with 14 bases between. This CDR3 is 14 amino acids long. In germline, CDR1 is LNHNV, CDR2 YYDKDF (reference sequence). The CDR3 spells CATSHAGGNYEQYF. The CDR3 nucleotides are TGTGCCACCAGCCACGCCGGAGGTAACTACGAGCAGTACTTC.

This clonotype occurred a few times. The chain has TRBV28 and TRBJ1-6; possible D gene TRBD1, 6 bases. The ends were cut back, 5 bases at V and 0 bases at J, with 14 bases in the middle. Germline assignment: CDR1 MDHEN and CDR2 SYDVKM. The CDR3 has 17 residues. CDR3 nucleotides: TGTGCCAGCAGTACCTCAAGGGGGAGCTCCTATAATTCACCCCTCCACTTT. This sequence encodes CASSTSRGSSYNSPLHF.

The chain links TRBV9 to TRBJ2-3; possible D gene TRBD2, 6 bases. Between the trimmed V and J ends, which lost 3 bases and 0 bases, there was a span of 11 bases. Per germline, CDR1 SGDLS and CDR2 YYNGEE. The CDR3 loop spans 15 amino acids. In nucleotides, the CDR3 is TGTGCCAGCAGCGCCCAGCGGGTTAGCACAGATACGCAGTATTTT. It yields the protein CASSAQRVSTDTQYF.

Regarding this clonotype: A much larger clonotype is one base distant, so this may be a read error. The CDR3 here is CSVEVCLRATTDTQYF. In DNA form, the CDR3 reads TGCAGCGTTGAAGTGTGTTTACGGGCTACGACAGATACGCAGTATTTT. This rearrangement joins TRBV29-1 to TRBJ2-3; D uncertain. Germline values: CDR1 SQVTM, CDR2 ANQGSEA. V lost 1 base to trimming and J lost 3 bases, with 17 bases between them. This CDR3 contains 16 residues.